A single sample is the source of the 14 T cell receptor beta chains below, sequenced in a study of vaccination and CD4 T cells after COVID-19. With the Oncomine TCR Beta short-read assay, DNA from cultured CD4+ T cells was sequenced. Via MiXCR, TCRdb re-called the PCR reads, giving one row per CDR3 protein. The table has roughly 20,000 distinct CDR3 sequences, approximately 45% seen once; the top ten hold under 3%. Specified treatment: roughly 10-day PBMC culture with coronavirus spike peptide pools or control peptides (ViraFEST assay). No antigen is known for these receptors. The material sequenced was CD4+ T cells from blood, cultured in vitro, taken after SARS-CoV-2 vaccination. The receptors stem from a human donor who had recovered from COVID-19.

On this clonotype itself: The junction shows a germline mismatch at one end, possibly a read error. The chain has TRBV5-3 and TRBJ1-1, with a tentative D call TRBD1 (6 bases). TRBV5-3 is marked as an open reading frame, function uncertain. This CDR3 spans 16 amino acids. The CDR3 spells CASSYSGTSLNTEAFF. DNA for the CDR3: TGTGCCAGCAGCTACTCCGGGACATCGCTGAACACTGAAGCTTTCTTT.

The DNA of the CDR3 is TGTGCCAGCTCACCATCAGGGCAAGAGACCCAGTACTTC. This codes for CASSPSGQETQYF. The chain recombines TRBV18 with TRBJ2-5; a weak D match, TRBD1 (5 bases). This CDR3 is 13 amino acids long. V lost 2 bases and J lost 2, with 6 bases in between. Germline assignment: CDR1 KGHSH and CDR2 LQKENI.

This clonotype turned up a few times. The chain has TRBV19 and TRBJ1-5; 9 nucleotides agree with TRBD1. V was pared by 1 base and J by 6 bases, with 7 bases of the junction left unmatched. This CDR3 is 16 amino acids long. The germline V gene encodes CDR1 LNHDA and CDR2 SQIVND (reference sequence). This CDR3 reads CASSIGTGANSQPQHF. The CDR3 coding sequence is TGTGCCAGTAGTATAGGGACAGGGGCCAATAGTCAGCCCCAGCATTTT. The whole variable domain, filled in from reference TRBV19 and TRBJ1-5, reads DGGITQSPKYLFRKEGQNVTLSCEQNLNHDAMYWYRQDPGQGLRLIYYSQIVNDFQKGDIAEGYSVSREKKESFPLTVTSAQKNPTAFYLCASSIGTGANSQPQHFGDGTRLSIL.

In this sample, this clonotype turned up once. The chain employs TRBV19 and TRBJ2-6, with D unresolved. CDR3 length equals 15 residues. Deletions cut 6 bases from V and 0 bases from J, with 9 bases between. Germline assignment: CDR1 LNHDA and CDR2 SQIVND (reference sequence). CDR3 DNA: TGTGCCAGTAGGAAACACGACTCTGGGGCCAACGTCCTGACTTTC. It yields the protein CASRKHDSGANVLTF.

This clonotype was detected a few times. The V gene is TRBV20-1, the J gene TRBJ1-1, with 9 bases aligning to TRBD1. Germline loops: CDR1 DFQATT, CDR2 SNEGSKA (reference sequence). The V gene end was trimmed by 2 bases and the J gene end by 2 bases; junction bases not matched to a gene: 9. This CDR3 spans 16 amino acids. As DNA, the CDR3 is TGCAGTGCTAGATCACAGGGGGCGGTTGGAAACACTGAAGCTTTCTTT. It codes for CSARSQGAVGNTEAFF.

The genes are TRBV20-1 and TRBJ2-7, with 7 bases fitting TRBD2. V dropped 3 bases and J dropped 7; count of bases not matched to a gene: 12. The CDR3 runs 14 residues. The germline CDR1 and CDR2 sequences are DFQATT and SNEGSKA (reference sequence). DNA for the CDR3: TGCAGTGCTAGTTATACTAGCGAAACGGGGGAGCAGTACTTC. Its translation: CSASYTSETGEQYF.

The chain is built from TRBV7-3 and TRBJ1-1; D uncertain. V was cut by 4 bases and J by 10 bases, with 13 bases left in between. This CDR3 spans 12 amino acids. Germline CDR1 and CDR2: SGHTA and FQGTGA. The CDR3 loop is CASSSPGGRAFF. CDR3 in DNA: TGTGCCAGCAGCTCCCCAGGCGGACGAGCTTTCTTT.

This chain uses TRBV5-1 with TRBJ1-1; 11 nucleotides line up with TRBD1. CDR1 and CDR2 (germline): SGHRS, YFSETQ. After removal of 6 bases from V and 7 bases from J, the junction contained 8 bases not matched to a gene. This CDR3 spans 14 amino acids. The CDR3 bases are TGCGCCAGCACCTCTGGACAGGGGGCGGATGAAGCTTTCTTT. Translated: CASTSGQGADEAFF.

This clonotype was counted only a few times. The CDR3 reads CASSEVNQPQHF. The CDR3 bases are TGTGCCAGCAGTGAAGTGAATCAGCCCCAGCATTTT. This rearrangement joins TRBV6-1 to TRBJ1-5; D remains unclear. Trimming removed 1 base at V and 4 bases at J, with 2 bases between. Germline lookup yields CDR1 MNHNS and CDR2 SASEGT. CDR3 length equals 12 residues.

The CDR3 coding sequence is TGCGCCAGCAGCCAAGGACAGGGGCCATCCGAAGCTTTCTTT. It specifies CASSQGQGPSEAFF. The J gene is TRBJ1-1, the V gene TRBV5-1; 9 bases fit TRBD1. Germline V gene sequence: CDR1 SGHRS, CDR2 YFSETQ. This CDR3 has 14 amino acids. The junction had 9 bases not matched to a gene; V was cut back by 4 bases and J by 8 bases.

This clonotype was seen a handful of times. This chain joins TRBV7-9 and TRBJ1-2; TRBD1 might be the D (6 bases). This CDR3 region has 16 residues. Germline-derived CDR1 and CDR2 are SEHNR and FQNEAQ (reference sequence). V lost 0 bases, J lost 1 base, and 12 bases lay in between. The CDR3 protein is CASSLAGGASNYGYTF. CDR3 sequence (DNA): TGTGCCAGCAGCTTAGCAGGGGGGGCCAGTAACTATGGCTACACCTTC.

The rearrangement uses TRBV20-1 and TRBJ1-5, with D possibly matching TRBD1 (6 bases). Per germline, CDR1 DFQATT and CDR2 SNEGSKA (reference sequence). Trimming left V 6 bases short and J 8 bases short, with 17 bases between. This CDR3 comprises 13 residues. The CDR3 sequence: CSAQGPTREPQHF. As DNA, the CDR3 is TGCAGTGCCCAGGGGCCGACAAGGGAGCCCCAGCATTTT.

This clonotype has just a few counts. The chain employs TRBV20-1 and TRBJ1-2; TRBD1 is a possible D gene (5 bases). The CDR3 loop spans 12 amino acids. The germline gives CDR1 DFQATT, CDR2 SNEGSKA (reference sequence). Trimming pared 3 bases from V and 8 bases from J, leaving 13 bases between. CDR3 nucleotides: TGCAGTGCTAGTCCGGGGGTGGGCGGCTACACCTTC. Translating gives CSASPGVGGYTF.

The rearrangement uses TRBV19 and TRBJ1-5, with D possibly TRBD1 on 5 matching bases. CDR3 length equals 12 residues. From germline, CDR1 is LNHDA and CDR2 SQIVND (reference sequence). V was trimmed by 8 bases and J by 6 bases, leaving 11 bases between them. The CDR3 sequence is CASRRGGQPQHF. CDR3 in DNA: TGTGCCAGTCGACGCGGGGGTCAGCCCCAGCATTTT.